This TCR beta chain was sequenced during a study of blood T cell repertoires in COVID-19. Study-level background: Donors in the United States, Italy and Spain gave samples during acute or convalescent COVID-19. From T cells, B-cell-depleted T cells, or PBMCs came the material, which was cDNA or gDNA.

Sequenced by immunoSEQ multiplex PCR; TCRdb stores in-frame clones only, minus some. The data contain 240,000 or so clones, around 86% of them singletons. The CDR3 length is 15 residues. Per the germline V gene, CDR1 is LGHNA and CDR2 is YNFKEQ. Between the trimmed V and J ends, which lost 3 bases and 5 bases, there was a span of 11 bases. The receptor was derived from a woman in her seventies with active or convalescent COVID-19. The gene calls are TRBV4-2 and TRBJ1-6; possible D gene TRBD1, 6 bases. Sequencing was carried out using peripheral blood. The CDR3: CASSQLDSNNSPLHF. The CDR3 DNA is TGTGCCAGCAGCCAGTTGGACAGTAATAATTCACCCCTCCACTTT.